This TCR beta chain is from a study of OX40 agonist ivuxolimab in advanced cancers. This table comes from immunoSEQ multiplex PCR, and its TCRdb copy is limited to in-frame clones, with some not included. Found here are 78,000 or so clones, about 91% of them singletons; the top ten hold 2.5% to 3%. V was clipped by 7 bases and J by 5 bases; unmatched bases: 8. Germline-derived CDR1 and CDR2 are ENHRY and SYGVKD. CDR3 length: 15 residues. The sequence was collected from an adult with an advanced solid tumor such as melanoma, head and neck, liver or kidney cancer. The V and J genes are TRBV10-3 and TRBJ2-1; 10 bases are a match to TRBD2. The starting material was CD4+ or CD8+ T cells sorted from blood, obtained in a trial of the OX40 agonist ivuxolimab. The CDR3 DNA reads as TGTGCCATCACTCGGACTAGCGGAGCTGACAATGAGCAGTTCTTC. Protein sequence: CAITRTSGADNEQFF.